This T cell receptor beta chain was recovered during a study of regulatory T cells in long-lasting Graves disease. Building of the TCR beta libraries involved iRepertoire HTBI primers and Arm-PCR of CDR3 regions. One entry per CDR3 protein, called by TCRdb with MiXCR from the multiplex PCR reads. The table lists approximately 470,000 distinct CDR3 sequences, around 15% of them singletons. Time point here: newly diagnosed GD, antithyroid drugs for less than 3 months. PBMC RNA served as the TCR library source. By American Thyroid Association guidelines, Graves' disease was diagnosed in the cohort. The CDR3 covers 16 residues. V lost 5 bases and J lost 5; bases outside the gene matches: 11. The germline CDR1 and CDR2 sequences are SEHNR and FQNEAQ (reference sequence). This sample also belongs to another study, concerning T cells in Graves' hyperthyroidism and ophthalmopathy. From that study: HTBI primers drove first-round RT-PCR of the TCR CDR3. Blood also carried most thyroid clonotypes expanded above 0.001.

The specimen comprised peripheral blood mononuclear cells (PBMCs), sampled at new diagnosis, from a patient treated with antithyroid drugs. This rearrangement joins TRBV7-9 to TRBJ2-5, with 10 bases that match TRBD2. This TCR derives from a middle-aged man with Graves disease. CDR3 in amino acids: CASSMTSGPVRETQYF. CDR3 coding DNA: TGTGCCAGCAGCATGACTAGCGGGCCTGTCCGGGAGACCCAGTACTTC.